This TCR beta chain was recorded in a study of esophageal squamous cell carcinoma under preoperative chemotherapy. CDR1 is WNHNN and CDR2 is SYGVQD in the germline V gene (reference sequence). Trimming at V came to 0 bases and at J to 5 bases, leaving 9 bases not matched to a gene. There are 19 residues in the CDR3. This clonotype was seen at least ten times. TCRdb re-called the PCR reads through MiXCR, storing one row per CDR3 protein. The sample shows 10,000 to 15,000 distinct CDR3 sequences, roughly half of them seen only once. Regarding time point: before preoperative PTX-NDP chemotherapy. The sequence came from a human donor with esophageal squamous cell carcinoma. The donor label of this sample is uncertain. The specimen was obtained from a patient given preoperative chemotherapy. This chain uses TRBV10-1 with TRBJ2-3; TRBD2 aligns across 15 bases. CDR3 residues: CASSESLPGLAGGKDTQYF. CDR3 in DNA: TGCGCCAGCAGTGAGTCCCTTCCGGGACTAGCGGGAGGAAAAGATACGCAGTATTTT.